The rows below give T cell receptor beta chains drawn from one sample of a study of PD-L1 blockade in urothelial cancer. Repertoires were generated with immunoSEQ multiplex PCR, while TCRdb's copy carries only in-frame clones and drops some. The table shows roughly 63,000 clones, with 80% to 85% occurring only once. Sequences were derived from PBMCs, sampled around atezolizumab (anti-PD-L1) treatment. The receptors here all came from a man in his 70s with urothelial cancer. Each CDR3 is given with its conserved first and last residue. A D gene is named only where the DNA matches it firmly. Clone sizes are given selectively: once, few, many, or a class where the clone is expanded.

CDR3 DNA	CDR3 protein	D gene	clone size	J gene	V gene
TGTGCCAGCAGCTTTATATTAGATACGCAGTATTTT	CASSFILDTQYF	NA	NA	TRBJ2-3	TRBV5-4
TGTGCCAGCAGCAAAACGGGAGAGTATGGCTACACCTTC	CASSKTGEYGYTF	NA	NA	TRBJ1-2	TRBV21-1
TGTGCCAGTAGTACGCTCGGGACAGGGAATGAAAAACTGTTTTTT	CASSTLGTGNEKLFF	TRBD1	NA	TRBJ1-4	TRBV19
TGTGCCAGCAGCTCGACAGGGGGGAACCTGGATGGCTACACCTTC	CASSSTGGNLDGYTF	TRBD1	NA	TRBJ1-2	TRBV11-1
TGTGCCAGTAGTATACCCGACAGGGAAGCTTTCTTT	CASSIPDREAFF	NA	few	TRBJ1-1	TRBV19
TGTGCCAGCAGCTTAGCTATGAGTAATCAGCCCCAGCATTTT	CASSLAMSNQPQHF	NA	NA	TRBJ1-5	TRBV7-8
TGTGCCAGCAGCCAACACCTCGGGACTAGCGAGGAGGATACGCAGTATTTT	CASSQHLGTSEEDTQYF	TRBD2	NA	TRBJ2-3	TRBV4-2
TGTGCCAGCACGCCCCAGACTATAGGCAATGAGCAGTTCTTC	CASTPQTIGNEQFF	NA	NA	TRBJ2-1	TRBV9
TGTGCCAGCAGCCCCTTAGCCCGGGAAGAGACCCAGTACTTC	CASSPLAREETQYF	NA	NA	TRBJ2-5	TRBV14
TGTGCCAGCACCCAGACAGGGGACGGAGTAGAGACCCAGTACTTC	CASTQTGDGVETQYF	TRBD1	NA	TRBJ2-5	TRBV7-9
TGTGCCAGCGCCGGGACAGGGGGCTCGGAGACCCAGTACTTC	CASAGTGGSETQYF	TRBD1	NA	TRBJ2-5	TRBV28
TGTGCCAGCTCACCCCGGGGGAACAACTATGGCTACACCTTC	CASSPRGNNYGYTF	NA	NA	TRBJ1-2	TRBV18
TGCGCCAGCAGCCTTGACGGGACTAGCCGGAATGAGCAGTTCTTC	CASSLDGTSRNEQFF	TRBD2	NA	TRBJ2-1	TRBV5-1
TGCGCCAGCAGCTTGGGGTCGACAGTCAACTATGGCTACACCTTC	CASSLGSTVNYGYTF	NA	NA	TRBJ1-2	TRBV5-1
TGTGCCAGTAGTATTGTTTGGGCTACCACAGATACGCAGTATTTT	CASSIVWATTDTQYF	NA	NA	TRBJ2-3	TRBV19
TGTGCCAGCTCACCACCGGCCCCGGCGGGTACGCAGTATTTT	CASSPPAPAGTQYF	NA	NA	TRBJ2-3	TRBV18
TGTGCCAGCAGTGTAGGGACAGTACAAGCAGATACGCAGTATTTT	CASSVGTVQADTQYF	TRBD1	NA	TRBJ2-3	TRBV6-1
TGTGCCAGCAGCCAAGACGGGACAACTAGCACAGATACGCAGTATTTT	CASSQDGTTSTDTQYF	NA	few	TRBJ2-3	TRBV4-2
TGCGCCAGCAGCGGACAGGGGGAGGGCACAGATACGCAGTATTTT	CASSGQGEGTDTQYF	TRBD1	once	TRBJ2-3	TRBV10-1
TGTGCCAGCAGCCCTACTAGTTTTGGGGAAGAGACCCAGTACTTC	CASSPTSFGEETQYF	NA	few	TRBJ2-5	TRBV9
TGTGCCTGGAGTGTGGGCGGACTAGTATTTAGCGGGGAGCTGTTTTTT	CAWSVGGLVFSGELFF	TRBD2	NA	TRBJ2-2	TRBV30
TGTGCCAGCAGTTTATCATGGCAGGGGGCAACAGATACGCAGTATTTT	CASSLSWQGATDTQYF	TRBD1	NA	TRBJ2-3	TRBV27